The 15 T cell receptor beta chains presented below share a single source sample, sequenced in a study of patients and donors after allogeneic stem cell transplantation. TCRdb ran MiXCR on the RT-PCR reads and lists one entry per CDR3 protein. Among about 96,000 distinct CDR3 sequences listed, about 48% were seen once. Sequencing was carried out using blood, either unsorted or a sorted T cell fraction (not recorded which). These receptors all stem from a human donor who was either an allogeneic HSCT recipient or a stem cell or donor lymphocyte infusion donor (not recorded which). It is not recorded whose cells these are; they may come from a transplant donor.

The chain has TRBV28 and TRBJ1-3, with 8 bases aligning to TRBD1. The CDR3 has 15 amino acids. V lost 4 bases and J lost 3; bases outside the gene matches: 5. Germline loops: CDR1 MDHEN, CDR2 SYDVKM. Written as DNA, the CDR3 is TGTGCCAGCAGTTCGGCAGGGGGCCGTGGAAACACCATATATTTT. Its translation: CASSSAGGRGNTIYF.

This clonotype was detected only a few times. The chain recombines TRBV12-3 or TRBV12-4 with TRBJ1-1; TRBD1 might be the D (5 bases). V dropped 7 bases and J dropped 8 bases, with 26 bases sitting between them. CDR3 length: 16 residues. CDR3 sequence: CASNGQSPQLWAEAFF. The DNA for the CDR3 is TGTGCCAGCAACGGACAATCCCCGCAGCTTTGGGCAGAAGCTTTCTTT.

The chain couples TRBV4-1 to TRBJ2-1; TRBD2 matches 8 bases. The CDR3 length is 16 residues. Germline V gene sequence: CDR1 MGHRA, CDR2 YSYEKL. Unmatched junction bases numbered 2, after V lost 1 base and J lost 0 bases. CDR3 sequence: CASSQGSGSSYNEQFF. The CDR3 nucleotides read TGCGCCAGCAGCCAAGGAAGCGGGAGCTCCTACAATGAGCAGTTCTTC.

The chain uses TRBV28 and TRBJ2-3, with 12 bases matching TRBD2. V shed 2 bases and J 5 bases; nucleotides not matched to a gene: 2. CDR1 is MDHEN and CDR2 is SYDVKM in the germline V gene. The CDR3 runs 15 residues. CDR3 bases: TGTGCCAGCAGTTTACCGGGACTAGCGGGAGATACGCAGTATTTT. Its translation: CASSLPGLAGDTQYF.

CDR3 loop: CSVEAGTGSPLHF. In DNA form, the CDR3 reads TGCAGCGTTGAAGCAGGGACCGGTTCACCCCTCCACTTT. The V and J genes are TRBV29-1 and TRBJ1-6; D is possibly TRBD1 (5 bases). This CDR3 contains 13 residues. The ends were cut back, 1 base at V and 9 bases at J, with 10 bases in the middle. The germline gives CDR1 SQVTM, CDR2 ANQGSEA.

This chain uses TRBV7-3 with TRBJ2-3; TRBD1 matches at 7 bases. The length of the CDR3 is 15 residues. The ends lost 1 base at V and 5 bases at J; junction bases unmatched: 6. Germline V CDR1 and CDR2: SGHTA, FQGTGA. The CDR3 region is CASSLRMRGQDTQYF. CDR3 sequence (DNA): TGTGCCAGCAGCTTAAGGATGAGGGGGCAAGATACGCAGTATTTT.

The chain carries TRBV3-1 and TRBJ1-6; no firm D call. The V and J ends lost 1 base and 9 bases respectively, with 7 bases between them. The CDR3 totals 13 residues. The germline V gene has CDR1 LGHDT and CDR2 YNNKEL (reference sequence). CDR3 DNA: TGTGCCAGCAGCCAAGCGAGGGTTTCACCCCTCCACTTT. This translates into CASSQARVSPLHF. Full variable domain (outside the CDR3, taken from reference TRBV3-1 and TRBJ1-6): DTAVSQTPKYLVTQMGNDKSIKCEQNLGHDTMYWYKQDSKKFLKIMFSYNNKELIINETVPNRFSPKSPDKAHLNLHINSLELGDSAVYFCASSQARVSPLHFGNGTRLTVT.

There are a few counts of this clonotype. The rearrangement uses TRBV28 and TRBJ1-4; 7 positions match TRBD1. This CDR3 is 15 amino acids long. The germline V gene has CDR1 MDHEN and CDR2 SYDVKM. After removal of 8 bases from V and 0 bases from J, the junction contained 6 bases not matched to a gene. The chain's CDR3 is CASYRQGATNEKLFF. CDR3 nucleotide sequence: TGTGCCAGCTACCGACAGGGCGCAACTAATGAAAAACTGTTTTTT.

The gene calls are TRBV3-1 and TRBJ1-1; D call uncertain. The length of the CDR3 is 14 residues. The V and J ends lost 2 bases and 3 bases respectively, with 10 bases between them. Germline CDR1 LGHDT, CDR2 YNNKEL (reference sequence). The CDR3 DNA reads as TGTGCCAGCAGCCAATCCCACAGTGACACTGAAGCTTTCTTT. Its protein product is CASSQSHSDTEAFF.

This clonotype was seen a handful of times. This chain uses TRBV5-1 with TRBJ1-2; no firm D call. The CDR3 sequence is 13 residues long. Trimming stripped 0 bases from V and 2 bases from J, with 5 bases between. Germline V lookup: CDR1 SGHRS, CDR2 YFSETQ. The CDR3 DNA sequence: TGCGCCAGCAGCTTGGACGGGAACTATGGCTACACCTTC. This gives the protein CASSLDGNYGYTF.

The CDR3 region is CASANTGVGWAGELFF. The CDR3 nucleotides are TGCGCCAGCGCAAATACAGGGGTTGGATGGGCCGGGGAGCTGTTTTTT. This chain links TRBV4-3 with TRBJ2-2; 7 bases agree with TRBD1. This CDR3 has 16 amino acids. Germline CDR1 reads LGHNA; CDR2 reads YSLEER. V lost 8 bases and J lost 6; bases outside the gene matches: 15.

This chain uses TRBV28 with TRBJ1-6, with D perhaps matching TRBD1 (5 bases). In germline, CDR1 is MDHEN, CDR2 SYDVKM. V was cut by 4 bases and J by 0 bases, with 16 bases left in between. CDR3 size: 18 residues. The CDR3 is CASSSLGAASSYNSPLHF. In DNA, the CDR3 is TGTGCCAGCAGTTCCCTCGGGGCAGCGAGCTCCTATAATTCACCCCTCCACTTT.

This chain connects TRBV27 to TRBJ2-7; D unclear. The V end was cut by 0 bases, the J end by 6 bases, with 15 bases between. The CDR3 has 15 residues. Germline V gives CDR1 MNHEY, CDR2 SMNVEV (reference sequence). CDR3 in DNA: TGTGCCAGCAGTTTATCGATTATAGGGAATAGCGAGCAGTACTTC. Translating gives CASSLSIIGNSEQYF.

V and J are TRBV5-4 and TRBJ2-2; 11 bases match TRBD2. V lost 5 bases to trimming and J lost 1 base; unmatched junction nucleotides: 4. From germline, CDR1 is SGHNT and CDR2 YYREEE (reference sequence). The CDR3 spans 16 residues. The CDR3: CASRSGTSGNTGELFF. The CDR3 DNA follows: TGTGCCAGCAGATCTGGGACTAGCGGGAACACCGGGGAGCTGTTTTTT.

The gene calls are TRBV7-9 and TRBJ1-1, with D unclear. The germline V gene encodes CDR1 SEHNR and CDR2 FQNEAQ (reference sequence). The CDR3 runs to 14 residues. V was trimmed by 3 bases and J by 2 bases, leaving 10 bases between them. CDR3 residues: CASSFSRENTEAFF. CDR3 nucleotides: TGTGCCAGCAGCTTTTCAAGAGAAAACACTGAAGCTTTCTTT.